This TCR beta chain was found in a study of blood T cell repertoires in COVID-19 (dated by TCRdb to 2018 to 2021). Notes on the research overall: Collaborator samples came from the United States, Italy and Spain and covered acute and convalescent phases of COVID-19. The material from the prospective study consisted of cDNA or gDNA derived from T cells, B-cell-depleted T cells, or PBMCs. The dataset comprised deeply sampled blood TCRbeta repertoires from subjects exposed to, actively infected with, or recovered from COVID-19. A freely available public database, intended as a resource for researchers studying the immune response to SARS-CoV-2, is where the repertoires were released. The samples were drawn from the first 160 participants of the ongoing ImmuneRACE study and from about 1,200 subjects provided by 6 global collaborators. Nearly every sample came with metadata listing a de-identified subject ID, COVID-19 status, age in years and sex. HLA class I and class II types, where available, came from metadata supplied by the sample provider rather than from assay-based typing. Results and caveats for the whole study, not just this receptor: How much clinical and demographic metadata was included differed by source and by participant, and the metadata was provided uncurated.

Germline trimming: 4 bases from V, 6 bases from J; junction bases outside gene matches: 8. The germline V gene specifies SGHDT as CDR1 and YYEEEE as CDR2. The CDR3 starts with the cysteine, ends with the phenylalanine, and has 16 residues. Here the CDR3 DNA is all that survives: 48 bases in frame from base 1. The collaborating institutions used their own protocols to collect whole blood in K2EDTA tubes. For TCRbeta analysis, collaborators shipped samples as frozen whole blood, isolated PBMCs, or DNA extracted from either of those sample types. TCRbeta CDR3 regions were amplified from genomic DNA by means of the immunoSEQ Assay, a bias-controlled multiplex PCR. The study's own analysis went as follows. The number of nucleated cells in each sample was estimated from the amplification of reference gene primers within the assay. Sequence reads were collapsed and filtered to measure the absolute abundance of every unique TCRbeta CDR3 rearrangement. For each sample, productive Simpson clonality was calculated by taking the square root of Simpson's diversity index across productive rearrangements. TCRdb carries this immuneACCESS record with in-frame sequences only. Its versions omit some clonotypes, under half of them owing to an unresolved V gene in the studies checked, with the rest unexplained. V and J calls plus clone size are reproduced from that table; the DNA served to infer D and trimming. This sample is represented by 260,000 or so clones; 84% of them were singletons. Of the sample, about 9.1% is held by the ten largest clones.

With regard to this clone: What antigen it recognizes has not been identified. No base-level quality is on record; no much larger clone is a single base apart.

The material sequenced was peripheral blood. The chain was built from TRBV5-6 and TRBJ1-6; TRBD1 matches 9 bases in the middle. The receptor was derived from a human donor in a cohort sampled during active COVID-19. Here is the DNA: TGTGCCAGCAGCCTGCTGACAGGGGGAGGTAATTCACCCCTCCACTTT. It codes for CASSLLTGGGNSPLHF.